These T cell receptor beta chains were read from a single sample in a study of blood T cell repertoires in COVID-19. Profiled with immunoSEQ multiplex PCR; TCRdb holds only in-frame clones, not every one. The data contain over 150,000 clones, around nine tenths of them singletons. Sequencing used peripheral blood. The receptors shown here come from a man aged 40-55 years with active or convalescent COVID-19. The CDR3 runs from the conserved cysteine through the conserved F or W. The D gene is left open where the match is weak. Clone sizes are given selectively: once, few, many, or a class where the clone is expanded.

CDR3 protein: CASSQRGAQGDTQYF
CDR3 DNA: TGTGCCAGCAGTCAAAGGGGCGCGCAGGGTGATACGCAGTATTTT
clone size: .
V gene: TRBV6-5
J gene: TRBJ2-3
D gene: .

CDR3 protein: CASSQVVRASPDTQYF
CDR3 DNA: TGCGCCAGCAGCCAAGTTGTCAGGGCTAGTCCAGATACGCAGTATTTT
clone size: .
V gene: TRBV4-1
J gene: TRBJ2-3
D gene: .

CDR3 protein: CASSLRLGYEQYF
CDR3 DNA: TGTGCCAGCAGCTTGCGTCTCGGGTACGAGCAGTACTTC
clone size: .
V gene: TRBV7-9
J gene: TRBJ2-7
D gene: .

CDR3 protein: CASRGNNQPQHF
CDR3 DNA: TGTGCCAGTAGGGGGAACAATCAGCCCCAGCATTTT
clone size: once
V gene: TRBV28
J gene: TRBJ1-5
D gene: .

CDR3 protein: CAGGGPIKGTYNEQFF
CDR3 DNA: TGCGCCGGGGGGGGGCCCATAAAGGGAACCTACAATGAGCAGTTCTTC
clone size: .
V gene: TRBV23-1
J gene: TRBJ2-1
D gene: .

CDR3 protein: CASSLHSSNQPQHF
CDR3 DNA: TGTGCCAGCAGTTTACACAGTAGCAATCAGCCCCAGCATTTT
clone size: .
V gene: TRBV28
J gene: TRBJ1-5
D gene: .

CDR3 protein: CASSGRQGDEQFF
CDR3 DNA: TGCGCCAGCAGCGGGCGACAGGGGGATGAGCAGTTCTTC
clone size: .
V gene: TRBV10-1
J gene: TRBJ2-1
D gene: TRBD1

CDR3 protein: CASRNRVGELFF
CDR3 DNA: TGTGCCAGCAGGAACAGGGTTGGGGAGCTGTTTTTT
clone size: .
V gene: TRBV12-3/TRBV12-4
J gene: TRBJ2-2
D gene: .

CDR3 protein: CASKQGALVDTQYF
CDR3 DNA: TGTGCCAGCAAGCAGGGGGCTTTAGTAGATACGCAGTATTTT
clone size: .
V gene: TRBV21-1
J gene: TRBJ2-3
D gene: .

CDR3 protein: CASSLVILAGVEQYF
CDR3 DNA: TGTGCCAGCAGCCTAGTAATCCTAGCGGGGGTCGAGCAGTACTTC
clone size: once
V gene: TRBV6-2/TRBV6-3
J gene: TRBJ2-7
D gene: TRBD2

CDR3 protein: CASRLSGGPNQPQHF
CDR3 DNA: TGTGCCAGCAGACTTAGCGGCGGGCCCAATCAGCCCCAGCATTTT
clone size: .
V gene: TRBV28
J gene: TRBJ1-5
D gene: .

CDR3 protein: CASSRDLGALQETQYF
CDR3 DNA: TGTGCCAGCAGCCGCGACCTAGGAGCCCTACAAGAGACCCAGTACTTC
clone size: .
V gene: TRBV7-9
J gene: TRBJ2-5
D gene: .

CDR3 protein: CASRTPGQGFSPLHF
CDR3 DNA: TGTGCCAGCAGAACTCCGGGACAGGGCTTTTCACCCCTCCACTTT
clone size: once
V gene: TRBV6-5
J gene: TRBJ1-6
D gene: TRBD1

CDR3 protein: CASTDLTGSYEQYF
CDR3 DNA: TGCGCCAGCACCGACTTGACAGGGAGCTACGAGCAGTACTTC
clone size: .
V gene: TRBV5-1
J gene: TRBJ2-7
D gene: TRBD1

CDR3 protein: CASSLDGRTYNSPLHF
CDR3 DNA: TGTGCCAGCAGCTTGGATGGGAGAACCTATAATTCACCCCTCCACTTT
clone size: .
V gene: TRBV5-8
J gene: TRBJ1-6
D gene: .

CDR3 protein: CASSPGLGAYEQYF
CDR3 DNA: TGTGCCAGCAGCCCCGGACTAGGTGCCTACGAGCAGTACTTC
clone size: .
V gene: TRBV5-5
J gene: TRBJ2-7
D gene: TRBD2

CDR3 protein: CAISGEGDEKLFF
CDR3 DNA: TGTGCCATCAGTGGGGAGGGGGATGAAAAACTGTTTTTT
clone size: once
V gene: TRBV10-3
J gene: TRBJ1-4
D gene: .

CDR3 protein: CASSARQGRAPLHF
CDR3 DNA: TGTGCCAGCAGCGCACGACAGGGTAGGGCACCCCTCCACTTT
clone size: .
V gene: TRBV5-6
J gene: TRBJ1-6
D gene: TRBD1

CDR3 protein: CASSADRQGNTIYF
CDR3 DNA: TGTGCCAGCAGTGCCGACAGACAGGGAAACACCATATATTTT
clone size: .
V gene: TRBV6-6
J gene: TRBJ1-3
D gene: .

CDR3 protein: CASSTNRGQPQHF
CDR3 DNA: TGTGCCAGTAGTACCAACAGGGGGCAGCCCCAGCATTTT
clone size: .
V gene: TRBV19
J gene: TRBJ1-5
D gene: TRBD1

CDR3 protein: CASSYSTGGLSPLHF
CDR3 DNA: TGTGCCAGCAGTTACTCGACCGGCGGCCTTTCACCCCTCCACTTT
clone size: .
V gene: TRBV6-2/TRBV6-3
J gene: TRBJ1-6
D gene: .

CDR3 protein: CATSREKVGEAKLFF
CDR3 DNA: TGTGCCACCAGCAGAGAGAAAGTCGGGGAAGCAAAACTGTTTTTT
clone size: .
V gene: TRBV15
J gene: TRBJ1-4
D gene: .

CDR3 protein: CASSIDQCPGGGGADEQYF
CDR3 DNA: TGTGCCAGTAGTATAGATCAGTGCCCCGGGGGCGGGGGGGCCGACGAGCAGTACTTC
clone size: .
V gene: TRBV19
J gene: TRBJ2-7
D gene: TRBD2

CDR3 protein: CASSPPPGNEKLFF
CDR3 DNA: TGTGCCAGCAGTCCTCCCCCGGGGAATGAAAAACTGTTTTTT
clone size: .
V gene: TRBV27
J gene: TRBJ1-4
D gene: .

CDR3 protein: CASSLPGDRNTEAFF
CDR3 DNA: TGTGCCAGCAGCTTACCTGGGGACAGGAACACTGAAGCTTTCTTT
clone size: .
V gene: TRBV7-9
J gene: TRBJ1-1
D gene: TRBD1

CDR3 protein: CASSLLGRGINQPQHF
CDR3 DNA: TGTGCCAGCAGTTTATTGGGCAGGGGTATCAATCAGCCCCAGCATTTT
clone size: once
V gene: TRBV27
J gene: TRBJ1-5
D gene: .

CDR3 protein: CAWSAGSGQPQHF
CDR3 DNA: TGTGCCTGGAGTGCTGGCTCGGGGCAGCCCCAGCATTTT
clone size: .
V gene: TRBV30
J gene: TRBJ1-5
D gene: .

CDR3 protein: CASSGKDRIGANVLTF
CDR3 DNA: TGTGCCAGCAGCGGGAAGGACAGGATCGGGGCCAACGTCCTGACTTTC
clone size: once
V gene: TRBV7-9
J gene: TRBJ2-6
D gene: TRBD1

CDR3 protein: CASSEGTAPCWNEQFF
CDR3 DNA: TGTGCCAGCAGTGAAGGGACTGCACCTTGTTGGAATGAGCAGTTCTTC
clone size: .
V gene: TRBV6-1
J gene: TRBJ2-1
D gene: .

CDR3 protein: CASSLLSLDGDTQYF
CDR3 DNA: TGTGCCAGCAGCTTGTTATCTCTAGACGGAGATACGCAGTATTTT
clone size: .
V gene: TRBV5-4
J gene: TRBJ2-3
D gene: .

CDR3 protein: CASSYRDKDQPQHF
CDR3 DNA: TGTGCCAGCAGTTACCGGGACAAAGATCAGCCCCAGCATTTT
clone size: .
V gene: TRBV6-5
J gene: TRBJ1-5
D gene: .

CDR3 protein: CASKGRYMNTEAFF
CDR3 DNA: TGTGCCAGTAAAGGCAGGTACATGAACACTGAAGCTTTCTTT
clone size: .
V gene: TRBV19
J gene: TRBJ1-1
D gene: .

CDR3 protein: CASSPRTGRNQPQHF
CDR3 DNA: TGTGCCAGCAGTCCCCGGACAGGTCGTAATCAGCCCCAGCATTTT
clone size: .
V gene: TRBV28
J gene: TRBJ1-5
D gene: TRBD1

CDR3 protein: CAWSWDSRSEQYF
CDR3 DNA: TGTGCCTGGAGTTGGGACAGCAGAAGCGAGCAGTACTTC
clone size: once
V gene: TRBV30
J gene: TRBJ2-7
D gene: TRBD1

CDR3 protein: CASSPPGYNSPLHF
CDR3 DNA: TGTGCCAGCTCACCTCCGGGCTATAATTCACCCCTCCACTTT
clone size: .
V gene: TRBV18
J gene: TRBJ1-6
D gene: .

CDR3 protein: CATSDVTSGYSTDTQYF
CDR3 DNA: TGTGCCACCAGTGACGTGACTAGCGGCTATAGCACAGATACGCAGTATTTT
clone size: .
V gene: TRBV24-1
J gene: TRBJ2-3
D gene: TRBD2

CDR3 protein: CASSPLEGGQETQYF
CDR3 DNA: TGTGCCAGCAGCCCCCTCGAGGGGGGGCAAGAGACCCAGTACTTC
clone size: .
V gene: TRBV7-9
J gene: TRBJ2-5
D gene: .

CDR3 protein: CASSTSGKLYGYTF
CDR3 DNA: TGTGCCAGCAGCACATCCGGGAAGCTCTATGGCTACACCTTC
clone size: .
V gene: TRBV7-8
J gene: TRBJ1-2
D gene: .

CDR3 protein: CAISASGTSNTEAFF
CDR3 DNA: TGTGCCATCAGTGCGTCCGGGACATCGAACACTGAAGCTTTCTTT
clone size: .
V gene: TRBV10-3
J gene: TRBJ1-1
D gene: .

CDR3 protein: CSARNGEKLFF
CDR3 DNA: TGCAGTGCTAGAAACGGTGAAAAACTGTTTTTT
clone size: .
V gene: TRBV20-1
J gene: TRBJ1-4
D gene: .

CDR3 protein: CASSQGEQGDYEQYF
CDR3 DNA: TGTGCCAGCAGCCAAGGGGAACAGGGGGACTACGAGCAGTACTTC
clone size: .
V gene: TRBV3-1/TRBV3-2
J gene: TRBJ2-7
D gene: TRBD1

CDR3 protein: CASSRGQGEGWRTYGYTF
CDR3 DNA: TGTGCCAGCAGTAGGGGACAGGGTGAGGGTTGGAGGACCTATGGCTACACCTTC
clone size: once
V gene: TRBV28
J gene: TRBJ1-2
D gene: TRBD1

CDR3 protein: CASSSFLAGGSETQYF
CDR3 DNA: TGTGCCAGCAGTTCCTTTCTAGCGGGGGGGTCGGAGACCCAGTACTTC
clone size: .
V gene: TRBV6-5
J gene: TRBJ2-5
D gene: TRBD2

CDR3 protein: CASSSPTSAAETQYF
CDR3 DNA: TGTGCCAGCAGTTCTCCGACTAGCGCGGCAGAGACCCAGTACTTC
clone size: .
V gene: TRBV6-5
J gene: TRBJ2-5
D gene: TRBD2

CDR3 protein: CASSLAQRTYEQYF
CDR3 DNA: TGTGCCAGCAGCTTAGCACAGAGAACCTACGAGCAGTACTTC
clone size: .
V gene: TRBV11-2
J gene: TRBJ2-7
D gene: .

CDR3 protein: CATSRAGTGFHEQYF
CDR3 DNA: TGTGCCACCAGCAGAGCCGGGACAGGGTTTCACGAGCAGTACTTC
clone size: .
V gene: TRBV15
J gene: TRBJ2-7
D gene: TRBD1

CDR3 protein: CASSVSGTTSGETQYF
CDR3 DNA: TGTGCCAGCTCAGTATCCGGGACTACCTCCGGAGAGACCCAGTACTTC
clone size: .
V gene: TRBV18
J gene: TRBJ2-5
D gene: TRBD2

CDR3 protein: CASDREATDTQYF
CDR3 DNA: TGTGCCAGCGACAGGGAAGCCACAGATACGCAGTATTTT
clone size: .
V gene: TRBV6-5
J gene: TRBJ2-3
D gene: TRBD1

CDR3 protein: CASSEVIGEKLFF
CDR3 DNA: TGCGCCAGCTCTGAGGTGATAGGTGAAAAACTGTTTTTT
clone size: .
V gene: TRBV5-1
J gene: TRBJ1-4
D gene: .

CDR3 protein: CATSRGGGARNEQYF
CDR3 DNA: TGTGCCACCAGCAGAGGGGGGGGCGCGAGAAACGAGCAGTACTTC
clone size: .
V gene: TRBV15
J gene: TRBJ2-7
D gene: .

CDR3 protein: CASSSQGGLNEKLFF
CDR3 DNA: TGTGCCAGCAGTTCCCAGGGGGGACTGAATGAAAAACTGTTTTTT
clone size: .
V gene: TRBV28
J gene: TRBJ1-4
D gene: TRBD1

CDR3 protein: CASSQGTVRSTDTQYF
CDR3 DNA: TGCGCCAGCAGCCAAGGGACAGTCAGAAGCACAGATACGCAATATTTT
clone size: .
V gene: TRBV4-1
J gene: TRBJ2-3
D gene: .

CDR3 protein: CASSHEGYNSPLHF
CDR3 DNA: TGTGCCAGCAGCCACGAGGGTTATAATTCACCCCTCCACTTT
clone size: .
V gene: TRBV7-9
J gene: TRBJ1-6
D gene: .

CDR3 protein: CSVAPRGTASYEQYF
CDR3 DNA: TGCAGCGTCGCCCCGAGGGGGACGGCCTCCTACGAGCAGTACTTC
clone size: .
V gene: TRBV29-1
J gene: TRBJ2-7
D gene: .

CDR3 protein: CASSWTGEQFF
CDR3 DNA: TGTGCCAGCAGTTGGACGGGGGAGCAGTTCTTC
clone size: .
V gene: TRBV27
J gene: TRBJ2-1
D gene: .

CDR3 protein: CASSPPRGSYEQYF
CDR3 DNA: TGTGCCAGCAGCCCACCACGGGGGTCCTACGAGCAGTACTTC
clone size: .
V gene: TRBV7-9
J gene: TRBJ2-7
D gene: .

CDR3 protein: CASGSGQGEKLFF
CDR3 DNA: TGTGCTAGTGGTTCGGGACAGGGCGAAAAACTGTTTTTT
clone size: few
V gene: TRBV12-5
J gene: TRBJ1-4
D gene: TRBD1

CDR3 protein: CASSLSGRLAGETQYF
CDR3 DNA: TGTGCCAGCAGCTTATCAGGTCGGCTAGCGGGGGAGACCCAGTACTTC
clone size: .
V gene: TRBV7-2
J gene: TRBJ2-5
D gene: TRBD2

CDR3 protein: CASSPLSYNSPLHF
CDR3 DNA: TGTGCCAGCAGCCCCCTGAGTTATAATTCACCCCTCCACTTT
clone size: .
V gene: TRBV27
J gene: TRBJ1-6
D gene: .

CDR3 protein: CASSFGERYEQYF
CDR3 DNA: TGTGCCAGCAGTTTCGGTGAGCGTTACGAGCAGTACTTC
clone size: .
V gene: TRBV27
J gene: TRBJ2-7
D gene: .